Listed below are T cell receptor beta chains from one sample, sequenced in a study of blood T cell repertoires in COVID-19. Sequenced by immunoSEQ multiplex PCR; TCRdb stores in-frame clones only, minus some. Counted here are approximately 200,000 clones, under 80% occurring once; the ten biggest clones make up 12%. Material: peripheral blood. These receptors originate from a woman in her forties or fifties with acute or convalescent COVID-19. CDR3s include the opening cysteine and the closing phenylalanine or tryptophan. The order of the fields is D gene, J gene, V gene, clone size, CDR3 DNA, CDR3 protein. D genes are given only for firm matches. Not every row has a clone size; where given, it reads once, few, many or a size class.

d_gene: .
j_gene: TRBJ2-7
v_gene: TRBV5-4
abundance: .
CDR3nt: TGTGCCAGCAGCTTCCGGGACACCTCCTACGAGCAGTACTTC
CDR3aa: CASSFRDTSYEQYF

d_gene: .
j_gene: TRBJ1-1
v_gene: TRBV19
abundance: .
CDR3nt: TGTGCCACGCGCGGCGGTTTCATTTACACTGAAGCTTTCTTT
CDR3aa: CATRGGFIYTEAFF

d_gene: .
j_gene: TRBJ2-2
v_gene: TRBV7-8
abundance: .
CDR3nt: TGTGCCAGCAGCTTTGGGCTAGAGCTGTTTTTT
CDR3aa: CASSFGLELFF

d_gene: .
j_gene: TRBJ2-3
v_gene: TRBV5-5
abundance: .
CDR3nt: TGTGCCAGCAGCTTGGCGGGGTTCGAAGATACGCAGTATTTT
CDR3aa: CASSLAGFEDTQYF

d_gene: TRBD1
j_gene: TRBJ2-1
v_gene: TRBV12-5
abundance: few
CDR3nt: TGTGCTAGTGGTTTGGGGACAGGTAGTTCCTACAATGAGCAGTTCTTC
CDR3aa: CASGLGTGSSYNEQFF

d_gene: .
j_gene: TRBJ1-4
v_gene: TRBV11-2
abundance: few
CDR3nt: TGTGCCAGCAGCTGGGTGGAGGGTGAAAAACTGTTTTTT
CDR3aa: CASSWVEGEKLFF

d_gene: TRBD2
j_gene: TRBJ2-7
v_gene: TRBV7-9
abundance: .
CDR3nt: TGTGCCAGCAGCTTTGGGACTAGCGGATCCTACGAGCAGTACTTC
CDR3aa: CASSFGTSGSYEQYF

d_gene: .
j_gene: TRBJ2-2
v_gene: TRBV29-1
abundance: .
CDR3nt: TGCAGCGTTGAGGCGTGGGCAGGAAGGACCGGGGAGCTGTTTTTT
CDR3aa: CSVEAWAGRTGELFF

d_gene: .
j_gene: TRBJ1-2
v_gene: TRBV4-3
abundance: .
CDR3nt: TGCGCCAGCAGCCAAAACATGGGGCCATTTTTCTATGGCTACACCTTC
CDR3aa: CASSQNMGPFFYGYTF

d_gene: TRBD1
j_gene: TRBJ1-2
v_gene: TRBV19
abundance: .
CDR3nt: TGTGCCAGTAGTCCCGCGACAGGGCGTTATGGCTACACCTTC
CDR3aa: CASSPATGRYGYTF

d_gene: .
j_gene: TRBJ1-4
v_gene: TRBV5-1
abundance: .
CDR3nt: TGCGCCAGCAGCTTGCAAGAAAAACTGTTTTTT
CDR3aa: CASSLQEKLFF

d_gene: TRBD1
j_gene: TRBJ2-7
v_gene: TRBV19
abundance: .
CDR3nt: TGTGCCAGTAGTTGGACAGGGGACTACGAGCAGTACTTC
CDR3aa: CASSWTGDYEQYF

d_gene: TRBD1
j_gene: TRBJ1-5
v_gene: TRBV15
abundance: .
CDR3nt: TGTGCCACCAGCCTTGGGACAGTCGGTAGGATGGGCAATCAGCCCCAGCATTTT
CDR3aa: CATSLGTVGRMGNQPQHF

d_gene: .
j_gene: TRBJ1-2
v_gene: TRBV7-2
abundance: .
CDR3nt: TGTGCCAGCAGCTTACGGCTAGGCGGCTACACCTTC
CDR3aa: CASSLRLGGYTF

d_gene: .
j_gene: TRBJ2-7
v_gene: TRBV5-1
abundance: .
CDR3nt: TGCGCCAGCAGCTTGAAAGCTGCCAACTCCTACGAGCAGTACTTC
CDR3aa: CASSLKAANSYEQYF

d_gene: .
j_gene: TRBJ1-5
v_gene: TRBV2
abundance: .
CDR3nt: TGTGCCAGCATCCAAGGGAGAAATCAGCCCCAGCATTTT
CDR3aa: CASIQGRNQPQHF

d_gene: .
j_gene: TRBJ2-3
v_gene: TRBV6-2/TRBV6-3
abundance: .
CDR3nt: TGTGCCAGCAGTTCCTCAGATACGCAGTATTTT
CDR3aa: CASSSSDTQYF

d_gene: TRBD1
j_gene: TRBJ2-1
v_gene: TRBV19
abundance: once
CDR3nt: TGTGCCAGTAGTGACGCCGGGACAGGCAAAAGCAATGAGCAGTTCTTC
CDR3aa: CASSDAGTGKSNEQFF

d_gene: .
j_gene: TRBJ1-4
v_gene: TRBV18
abundance: .
CDR3nt: TGTGCCAGCTCACCGAGGCAGGGAGGAAGAGAACTGTTTTTT
CDR3aa: CASSPRQGGRELFF

d_gene: .
j_gene: TRBJ2-1
v_gene: TRBV24-1
abundance: once
CDR3nt: TGTGCCACCAGTGATTTGGACTCCGCACACTCCGGGAGCAATGAGCAGTTCTTC
CDR3aa: CATSDLDSAHSGSNEQFF

d_gene: TRBD1
j_gene: TRBJ1-2
v_gene: TRBV28
abundance: .
CDR3nt: TGTGCCAGCAGTTCGGACAGGGGCTACACCTTC
CDR3aa: CASSSDRGYTF

d_gene: .
j_gene: TRBJ1-4
v_gene: TRBV19
abundance: .
CDR3nt: TGTGCCAGTAGTATCCAGTATGAAAAACTGTTTTTT
CDR3aa: CASSIQYEKLFF

d_gene: TRBD1
j_gene: TRBJ2-1
v_gene: TRBV9
abundance: once
CDR3nt: TGTGCCAGCAGCGTAGCTGGCGGGACAGGGTATTATGAGCAGTTCTTC
CDR3aa: CASSVAGGTGYYEQFF

d_gene: TRBD1
j_gene: TRBJ1-2
v_gene: TRBV2
abundance: .
CDR3nt: TGTGCCAGCAGCGTGACCCGACAGGGGGCGGGAGGCTACACCTTC
CDR3aa: CASSVTRQGAGGYTF

d_gene: TRBD2
j_gene: TRBJ2-7
v_gene: TRBV27
abundance: .
CDR3nt: TGTGCCAGCAGAAAAGGACTAGCGGGATATGAGCAGTACTTC
CDR3aa: CASRKGLAGYEQYF

d_gene: TRBD1
j_gene: TRBJ2-7
v_gene: TRBV5-4
abundance: .
CDR3nt: TGTGCCAGCAGCTTCGGGACAGGGATGACCTACGAGCAGTACTTC
CDR3aa: CASSFGTGMTYEQYF

d_gene: TRBD1
j_gene: TRBJ2-7
v_gene: TRBV6-6
abundance: .
CDR3nt: TGTGCCAGCAGTTACTTTGCGGGACAGGGGTACTACGAGCAGTACTTC
CDR3aa: CASSYFAGQGYYEQYF

d_gene: TRBD1
j_gene: TRBJ1-3
v_gene: TRBV7-9
abundance: .
CDR3nt: TGTGCCAGCAGCTCTCCGGTGACAGGGTTCGAAGGAAACACCATATATTTT
CDR3aa: CASSSPVTGFEGNTIYF

d_gene: TRBD1
j_gene: TRBJ2-5
v_gene: TRBV5-8
abundance: .
CDR3nt: TGTGCCAGCAGCCATGGACAGGGCCCGGGGTCCCAAGAGACCCAGTACTTC
CDR3aa: CASSHGQGPGSQETQYF

d_gene: .
j_gene: TRBJ2-7
v_gene: TRBV28
abundance: .
CDR3nt: TGTGCCAGCAGTTTCGTCCCCACAGGTTACGAGCAGTACTTC
CDR3aa: CASSFVPTGYEQYF

d_gene: .
j_gene: TRBJ1-6
v_gene: TRBV2
abundance: once
CDR3nt: TGTGCCAGCAGTACTTTCCAGGGAAGTAATTCACCCCTCCACTTT
CDR3aa: CASSTFQGSNSPLHF

d_gene: TRBD1
j_gene: TRBJ2-2
v_gene: TRBV10-3
abundance: .
CDR3nt: TGTGCCATCTTACGCAGCGACAGGGCGAACACCGGGGAGCTGTTTTTT
CDR3aa: CAILRSDRANTGELFF

d_gene: .
j_gene: TRBJ2-1
v_gene: TRBV14
abundance: .
CDR3nt: TGTGCCAGCAGCCAAGATCGGGGATGGGGCTCCTACAATGAGCAGTTCTTC
CDR3aa: CASSQDRGWGSYNEQFF

d_gene: .
j_gene: TRBJ2-2
v_gene: TRBV5-6
abundance: .
CDR3nt: TGTGCCAGCAGCTCGGGAAGTGTCCCGTTAGCCGGGGAGCTGTTTTTT
CDR3aa: CASSSGSVPLAGELFF

d_gene: TRBD1
j_gene: TRBJ2-1
v_gene: TRBV10-2
abundance: .
CDR3nt: TGCGCCAGCAGTGATAGGGGACAGGGGAACGGTGAGCAGTTCTTC
CDR3aa: CASSDRGQGNGEQFF

d_gene: .
j_gene: TRBJ1-6
v_gene: TRBV14
abundance: .
CDR3nt: TGTGCCAGCAGCCCTAGTATCCGTTCACCCCTCCACTTT
CDR3aa: CASSPSIRSPLHF

d_gene: .
j_gene: TRBJ1-4
v_gene: TRBV5-8
abundance: few
CDR3nt: TGTGCCAGCAGCTTCCTCAGGGTTAATGAAAAACTGTTTTTT
CDR3aa: CASSFLRVNEKLFF

d_gene: TRBD2
j_gene: TRBJ2-7
v_gene: TRBV5-4
abundance: .
CDR3nt: TGTGCCAGCAGCCTCGGGACTAGTCCCGAGCAGTACTTC
CDR3aa: CASSLGTSPEQYF

d_gene: TRBD2
j_gene: TRBJ2-7
v_gene: TRBV6-5
abundance: few
CDR3nt: TGTGCCAGCAGTTACTCTACTAGCGGGAGCTACGAGCAGTACTTC
CDR3aa: CASSYSTSGSYEQYF

d_gene: TRBD1
j_gene: TRBJ1-1
v_gene: TRBV10-3
abundance: .
CDR3nt: TGTGCCATCAGTTCGACAGGGAGCCCCACAACGAACACTGAAGCTTTCTTT
CDR3aa: CAISSTGSPTTNTEAFF

d_gene: .
j_gene: TRBJ2-7
v_gene: TRBV5-6
abundance: .
CDR3nt: TGTGCCAGCAGCTTGAAGGGGCATTCCTACGAGCAGTACTTC
CDR3aa: CASSLKGHSYEQYF

d_gene: TRBD1
j_gene: TRBJ2-7
v_gene: TRBV10-3
abundance: .
CDR3nt: TGTGCCATCAGGGGATTGTCCGGGACAGGGAACTACGAGCAGTACTTC
CDR3aa: CAIRGLSGTGNYEQYF